This T cell receptor (beta chain) comes out of a study of graft-versus-host responses after intestinal transplantation. Notes on the study in general: Association was observed between peak circulating GvH clone levels and early post-transplant HvG declines.

Sequenced by immunoSEQ multiplex PCR; TCRdb stores in-frame clones only, minus some. The data contain about 18,000 clones, about 38% of them singletons. The length of the CDR3 is 15 residues. Looked up from germline, CDR1 is MNHEY and CDR2 is SVGAGI. V gave up 10 bases and J gave up 0 bases, with 15 bases separating them. This clonotype was obtained from a human patient who received an intestinal transplant. This chain uses TRBV6-5 with TRBJ2-2, with D unresolved. Here the sequenced sample was alloreactive CD4+ T cells from a mixed lymphocyte reaction culture, taken before intestinal transplant. Subset: CFSE-low proliferating T cells sorted from roughly six-day pre-transplant mixed lymphocyte reaction (GvH or HvG direction). CDR3 protein: CANSRGTANTGELFF. CDR3 coding DNA: TGTGCCAACAGCCGAGGCACGGCGAACACCGGGGAGCTGTTTTTT.